This TCR beta chain stems from a study of human T cells and chemical hapten exposure. Points from the study as a whole: Controls formed significantly fewer large CDR3 similarity clusters than expanded TCRs did.

The CDR3 has 13 amino acids. Trimming shortened V by 2 bases and J by 5 bases, and 10 bases separated the two germline ends. CDR1 is SQVTM, CDR2 ANQGSEA, per germline. The time point: pre-sensitization, week 0. As for treatment: therapeutic diphenylcyclopropenone sensitization with weekly scalp DPC. Someone pulled total RNA out of unfractionated whole blood. TCRdb re-derived calls from the RACE reads in MiXCR, one entry per CDR3 protein. The sample has some 330,000 distinct CDR3 sequences; roughly 6% are singletons. This clonotype appeared a few times. What it recognizes is unknown. The genes are TRBV29-1 and TRBJ1-5, with D unresolved. This receptor was obtained from a woman between 18 and 30 years old with alopecia areata. Some clones in this sample may be carry-over from other donors' samples. Sequenced here: whole blood, sampled in connection with sensitization to the hapten diphenylcyclopropenone (DPC). The CDR3 here is CSVELGRDQPQHF. Here the CDR3 DNA reads TGCAGCGTTGAATTAGGACGGGATCAGCCCCAGCATTTT.